This entry concerns a single TCR beta chain. The source of the sample is a study of shared clonotypes between healthy human individuals. This CDR3 region has 17 residues. The V gene end was trimmed by 1 base and the J gene end by 5 bases; junction bases not matched to a gene: 9. Germline V gene lookup returns CDR1 SGHTA and CDR2 FQGTGA. Repertoires were generated with immunoSEQ multiplex PCR, while TCRdb's copy carries only in-frame clones and drops some. This sample has about 1 million clones, with approximately 80% found just once. What was sequenced was memory CD4+ T cells from PBMCs. Stated subset: CD45RA-negative fraction. This receptor was identified in a man younger than 35 in good health. Some clones in this sample may be carry-over from other donors' samples. The chain is built from TRBV7-3 and TRBJ2-3; 10 bases match TRBD2. The CDR3 spells CASSLRGSGRFRDTQYF. DNA of the CDR3: TGTGCCAGCAGCTTAAGGGGTAGCGGGAGGTTTAGAGATACGCAGTATTTT. Looking up the rest from reference TRBV7-3 and TRBJ2-3 gives the full variable domain: GAGVSQTPSNKVTEKGKYVELRCDPISGHTALYWYRQSLGQGPEFLIYFQGTGAADDSGLPNDRFFAVRPEGSVSTLKIQRTERGDSAVYLCASSLRGSGRFRDTQYFGPGTRLTVL.